This T cell receptor (beta chain) was captured by sequencing in a study of blood T cell repertoires in COVID-19. About the research overall: Nucleic acid was either cDNA or gDNA, and it came from T cells, B-cell-depleted T cells, or PBMCs.

The CDR3 totals 14 residues. Germline CDR1 MDHEN, CDR2 SYDVKM. Trimming took off 7 bases at V and 4 bases at J, with 13 bases between the two ends. Here immunoSEQ multiplex PCR was the method, and the copy in TCRdb shows in-frame clones only, minus some. This table has 70,000 or so clones, roughly 80% appearing once. The J gene is TRBJ2-2, the V gene TRBV28; possibly TRBD2 for D (7 bases). The receptor's source is a human donor in a cohort sampled during active COVID-19. Material: peripheral blood. CDR3 nucleotide sequence: TGTGCCAGCATTGAGGGAGGGGGCACCGGGGAGCTGTTTTTT. Its protein product is CASIEGGGTGELFF.